These T cell receptor beta chains were read from a single sample in a study of T cell responses to AZD1222 COVID-19 vaccine. Clones were read by immunoSEQ multiplex PCR, and TCRdb kept only the in-frame ones, dropping some. This table has tens of thousands of clones, 80% to 95% appearing once. This specimen was peripheral blood, taken 28 days after the second dose of the MenACWY control vaccine. These receptors were taken from an adult who received the MenACWY meningococcal vaccine as a control. Both conserved end residues are part of each CDR3. The D gene is left open where the match is weak. Size is omitted from some rows. Given values are once, few, many or a class for expanded clones.

clone_size | d_call | j_call | v_call | cdr3_aa | cdr3_nt
NA | NA | TRBJ2-5 | TRBV6-5 | CASSYGRGPQETQYF | TGTGCCAGCAGTTACGGTCGCGGACCCCAAGAGACCCAGTACTTC
NA | NA | TRBJ1-5 | TRBV3-1/TRBV3-2 | CASSQGGGRSNQPQHF | TGTGCCAGCAGCCAAGGGGGGGGCCGGAGCAATCAGCCCCAGCATTTT
NA | NA | TRBJ1-2 | TRBV18 | CASSPGAADVYGYTF | TGTGCCAGCTCACCGGGTGCCGCAGATGTCTATGGCTACACCTTC
NA | NA | TRBJ2-7 | TRBV7-9 | CASSLGPGGEQYF | TGTGCCAGCAGCTTAGGACCTGGAGGCGAGCAGTACTTC
NA | NA | TRBJ1-1 | TRBV19 | CASTEQGFTEAFF | TGTGCCAGTACAGAGCAGGGCTTCACTGAAGCTTTCTTT
NA | TRBD1 | TRBJ1-2 | TRBV6-2/TRBV6-3 | CASSYVGGQGGYGYTF | TGTGCCAGCAGTTACGTCGGCGGACAGGGGGGCTATGGCTACACCTTC
NA | NA | TRBJ1-5 | TRBV6-5 | CASSLSSPISNQPQHF | TGTGCCAGCAGTTTAAGCAGCCCGATTAGCAATCAGCCCCAGCATTTT
NA | TRBD1 | TRBJ2-1 | TRBV18 | CASSALGQGAYNEQFF | TGTGCCAGCTCAGCGCTCGGACAGGGGGCGTACAATGAGCAGTTCTTC
NA | NA | TRBJ1-1 | TRBV6-6 | CASTTTGLGTEAFF | TGTGCCAGCACCACGACAGGTCTAGGGACTGAAGCTTTCTTT
once | NA | TRBJ1-2 | TRBV28 | CASSLPPSGYGYTF | TGTGCCAGCAGCCTTCCACCGTCGGGCTATGGCTACACCTTC
NA | NA | TRBJ1-2 | TRBV27 | CASSYREMDGYTF | TGTGCCAGCAGTTACAGGGAAATGGATGGCTACACCTTC
NA | TRBD1 | TRBJ2-1 | TRBV5-1 | CATSRQGDMGEQFF | TGCGCCACCTCGAGGCAGGGGGATATGGGTGAGCAGTTCTTC
once | NA | TRBJ2-5 | TRBV27 | CASSPRGLAEETQYF | TGTGCCAGCAGTCCCCGGGGCTTAGCGGAAGAGACCCAGTACTTC
NA | NA | TRBJ1-1 | TRBV7-6 | CASSLQVNTEAFF | TGTGCCAGCAGCTTACAGGTGAACACTGAAGCTTTCTTT
NA | NA | TRBJ1-1 | TRBV6-5 | CASSSLSSNTEAFF | TGTGCCAGCAGTTCCCTAAGCAGTAACACTGAAGCTTTCTTT
NA | NA | TRBJ2-2 | TRBV19 | CASSSLEGNTGELFF | TGTGCCAGTAGTAGCCTCGAGGGGAACACCGGGGAGCTGTTTTTT
few | NA | TRBJ2-7 | TRBV7-2 | CASSLASASYEQYF | TGTGCCAGCAGCTTAGCTAGCGCCTCCTACGAGCAGTACTTC
NA | NA | TRBJ2-7 | TRBV29-1 | CSVDVKDGYEQYF | TGCAGCGTTGATGTTAAGGACGGCTACGAGCAGTACTTC
NA | TRBD1 | TRBJ1-6 | TRBV18 | CASSLRDSPNSPLHF | TGTGCCAGCTCACTAAGGGACAGCCCGAATTCACCCCTCCACTTT
medium-sized | NA | TRBJ1-1 | TRBV7-6 | CASSQRQMNTEAFF | TGTGCCAGCAGCCAAAGACAGATGAACACTGAAGCTTTCTTT
NA | TRBD1 | TRBJ2-7 | TRBV7-2 | CASSQSIQGVEQYF | TGTGCCAGCAGCCAGAGTATACAGGGGGTTGAGCAGTACTTC
NA | NA | TRBJ2-3 | TRBV28 | CASTLQGTDTQYF | TGTGCCAGCACCTTACAGGGCACAGATACGCAGTATTTT
NA | TRBD1 | TRBJ1-4 | TRBV27 | CASKKAGTGDEKLFF | TGTGCCAGCAAAAAGGCCGGGACAGGGGACGAAAAACTGTTTTTT
NA | NA | TRBJ1-2 | TRBV19 | CASSIGNEINYGYTF | TGTGCCAGTAGTATAGGGAATGAAATCAACTATGGCTACACCTTC
NA | NA | TRBJ2-2 | TRBV24-1 | CATSDPRNTGELFF | TGTGCCACCAGTGATCCCAGGAACACCGGGGAGCTGTTTTTT
NA | TRBD1 | TRBJ1-1 | TRBV6-5 | CASSRRGQMNTEAFF | TGTGCCAGCAGTCGAAGGGGACAGATGAACACTGAAGCTTTCTTT
NA | TRBD1 | TRBJ1-1 | TRBV30 | CATGQGRNTEAFF | TGTGCCACCGGACAGGGACGGAACACTGAAGCTTTCTTT
NA | NA | TRBJ1-2 | TRBV6-5 | CASGLRGYTF | TGTGCCAGCGGGCTCAGGGGCTACACCTTC
NA | NA | TRBJ2-7 | TRBV7-3 | CASSLTGTPTSEQYF | TGTGCCAGCAGCTTAACCGGGACACCTACCTCCGAGCAGTACTTC
NA | NA | TRBJ2-7 | TRBV4-3 | CASSQDGGTGNEQYF | TGCGCCAGCAGCCAAGATGGAGGTACAGGCAACGAGCAGTACTTC
NA | NA | TRBJ1-1 | TRBV5-5 | CASSVGVGMNTEAFF | TGTGCCAGCAGCGTCGGGGTTGGGATGAACACTGAAGCTTTCTTT
NA | NA | TRBJ2-3 | TRBV3-1/TRBV3-2 | CASSPRPAGDTQYF | TGTGCCAGCAGCCCCCGTCCGGCAGGGGATACGCAGTATTTT
NA | TRBD2 | TRBJ2-1 | TRBV11-2 | CASSSLAGGNINEQFF | TGTGCCAGCAGCTCCCTAGCGGGAGGAAATATAAATGAGCAGTTCTTC
NA | NA | TRBJ1-1 | TRBV28 | CASSLIGGNTEAFF | TGTGCCAGCAGTTTAATCGGCGGGAACACTGAAGCTTTCTTT
NA | NA | TRBJ2-5 | TRBV6-2/TRBV6-3 | CASSSGTGKETQYF | TGTGCCAGCAGTTCCGGGACTGGGAAAGAGACCCAGTACTTC
once | TRBD1 | TRBJ2-1 | TRBV7-2 | CASSLALTGGSVNEQFF | TGTGCCAGCAGCTTAGCACTGACAGGGGGCTCTGTGAATGAGCAGTTCTTC
NA | NA | TRBJ2-7 | TRBV4-3 | CASSQVPDRSYEQYF | TGCGCCAGCAGCCAAGTCCCGGACCGATCGTACGAGCAGTACTTC
NA | NA | TRBJ2-7 | TRBV5-1 | CASSLGGGGALGYEQYF | TGCGCCAGCAGCTTGGGAGGAGGGGGGGCGCTGGGCTACGAGCAGTACTTC
once | NA | TRBJ2-7 | TRBV28 | CASKEGANPYEQYF | TGTGCCAGCAAGGAGGGGGCGAACCCCTACGAGCAGTACTTC
NA | TRBD1 | TRBJ1-1 | TRBV4-1 | CASSRLTGGTGDTEAFF | TGCGCCAGCAGCCGACTAACAGGGGGGACAGGGGACACTGAAGCTTTCTTT
NA | NA | TRBJ2-6 | TRBV7-5 | CARSLGRGRGGANVLTF | TGTGCCAGAAGCTTAGGTCGGGGGCGCGGAGGGGCCAACGTCCTGACTTTC
NA | NA | TRBJ1-3 | TRBV28 | CASSLIGGQVSGNTIYF | TGTGCCAGCAGTTTAATAGGAGGGCAGGTTTCAGGAAACACCATATATTTT
NA | NA | TRBJ2-2 | TRBV5-6 | CASILDGGTGELFF | TGTGCCAGCATCTTGGACGGGGGCACCGGGGAGCTGTTTTTT
NA | NA | TRBJ1-4 | TRBV7-2 | CASSPRRSSGNEKLFF | TGTGCCAGCAGCCCTCGACGGTCCTCCGGGAATGAAAAACTGTTTTTT
NA | TRBD2 | TRBJ2-7 | TRBV7-9 | CASSNRVPRLAGHYEQYF | TGTGCCAGCAGCAATAGGGTGCCCCGACTAGCGGGACACTACGAGCAGTACTTC
NA | NA | TRBJ1-1 | TRBV5-1 | CASSVGNMNTEAFF | TGCGCCAGCAGCGTCGGTAACATGAACACTGAAGCTTTCTTT
NA | TRBD1 | TRBJ2-7 | TRBV7-2 | CASSPGGGSYEQYF | TGTGCCAGCAGCCCAGGGGGCGGCTCCTACGAGCAGTACTTC
NA | NA | TRBJ1-3 | TRBV18 | CASSAGTGGNTIYF | TGTGCCAGCTCAGCCGGGACGGGAGGAAACACCATATATTTT
NA | NA | TRBJ1-2 | TRBV28 | CASKEGGNYGYTF | TGTGCCAGCAAGGAGGGGGGGAACTATGGCTACACCTTC
NA | NA | TRBJ2-1 | TRBV6-6 | CASSFDQAVNEQFF | TGTGCCAGCAGTTTCGACCAAGCCGTCAATGAGCAGTTCTTC
NA | NA | TRBJ1-1 | TRBV19 | CASSIRPGATTEAFF | TGTGCCAGTAGTATCCGCCCAGGGGCCACGACTGAAGCTTTCTTT
NA | NA | TRBJ1-1 | TRBV27 | CASSPGRNGEAFF | TGTGCCAGCAGTCCTGGACGGAATGGTGAAGCTTTCTTT
NA | NA | TRBJ1-4 | TRBV21-1 | CASSARGQANEKLFF | TGTGCCAGCAGCGCTAGGGGGCAGGCTAATGAAAAACTGTTTTTT
once | NA | TRBJ1-2 | TRBV12-3/TRBV12-4 | CASQGGYGYTF | TGTGCCAGCCAGGGTGGCTATGGCTACACCTTC
NA | NA | TRBJ1-3 | TRBV23-1 | CASSQSETGGNTIYF | TGCGCCAGCAGTCAATCGGAGACGGGTGGAAACACCATATATTTT
NA | NA | TRBJ2-1 | TRBV2 | CASSVSREQFF | TGTGCCAGCAGTGTTTCGAGGGAGCAGTTCTTC
NA | NA | TRBJ1-4 | TRBV12-5 | CASGFDTGATNEKLFF | TGTGCTAGTGGTTTCGATACGGGGGCAACTAATGAAAAACTGTTTTTT
NA | NA | TRBJ1-1 | TRBV6-5 | CASSYTRSEAFF | TGTGCCAGCAGTTACACACGGTCCGAAGCTTTCTTT
NA | NA | TRBJ2-7 | TRBV7-9 | CASRFGNNYERYF | TGTGCCAGCAGATTCGGCAACAACTACGAGCGGTACTTC
NA | NA | TRBJ1-6 | TRBV5-6 | CASSSRDRFTNSPLHF | TGTGCCAGCAGCTCCCGGGATCGCTTTACCAATTCACCCCTCCACTTT